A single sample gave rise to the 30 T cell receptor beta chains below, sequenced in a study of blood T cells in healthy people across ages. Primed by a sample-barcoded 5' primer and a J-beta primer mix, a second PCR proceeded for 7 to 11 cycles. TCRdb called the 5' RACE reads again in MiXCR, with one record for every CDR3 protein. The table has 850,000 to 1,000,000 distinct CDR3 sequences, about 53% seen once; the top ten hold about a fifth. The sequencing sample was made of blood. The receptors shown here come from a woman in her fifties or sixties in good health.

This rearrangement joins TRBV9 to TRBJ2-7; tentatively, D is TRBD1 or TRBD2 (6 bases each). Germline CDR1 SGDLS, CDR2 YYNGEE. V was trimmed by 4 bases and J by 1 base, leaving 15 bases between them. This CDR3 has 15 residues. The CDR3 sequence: CASSRGQQSSYEQYF. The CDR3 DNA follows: TGTGCCAGCAGCCGGGGGCAGCAATCTTCCTACGAGCAGTACTTC.

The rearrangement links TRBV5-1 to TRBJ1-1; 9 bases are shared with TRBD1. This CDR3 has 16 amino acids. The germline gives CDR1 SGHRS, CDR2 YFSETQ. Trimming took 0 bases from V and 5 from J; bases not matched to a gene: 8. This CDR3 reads CASSLAGGTGRTEAFF. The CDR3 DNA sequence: TGCGCCAGCAGCTTGGCTGGGGGGACAGGGAGAACTGAAGCTTTCTTT.

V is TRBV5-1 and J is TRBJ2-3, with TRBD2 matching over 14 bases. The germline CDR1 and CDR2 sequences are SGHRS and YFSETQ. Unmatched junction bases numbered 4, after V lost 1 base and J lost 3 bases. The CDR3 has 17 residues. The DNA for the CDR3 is TGCGCCAGCAGCTTGACAGGGACTAGCGGGAGTACAGATACGCAGTATTTT. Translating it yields CASSLTGTSGSTDTQYF.

The DNA of the CDR3 is TGTGCCAGCAGCTTGGGCATCCCCACGAATGGCTACACCTTC. Translated: CASSLGIPTNGYTF. The J gene is TRBJ1-2, the V gene TRBV7-8; D is unclear. Trimming took 3 bases from V and 6 from J, leaving 14 bases between them. The CDR3 spans 14 residues. CDR1 SGHVS and CDR2 FQNEAQ come from the germline V gene.

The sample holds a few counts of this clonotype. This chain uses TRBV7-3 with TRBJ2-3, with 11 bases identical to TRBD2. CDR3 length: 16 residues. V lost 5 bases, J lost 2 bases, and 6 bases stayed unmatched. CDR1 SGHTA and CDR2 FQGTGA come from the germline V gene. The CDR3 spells CASSPPTSGTTDTQYF. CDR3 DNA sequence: TGTGCCAGCAGCCCTCCGACTAGCGGGACCACAGATACGCAGTATTTT.

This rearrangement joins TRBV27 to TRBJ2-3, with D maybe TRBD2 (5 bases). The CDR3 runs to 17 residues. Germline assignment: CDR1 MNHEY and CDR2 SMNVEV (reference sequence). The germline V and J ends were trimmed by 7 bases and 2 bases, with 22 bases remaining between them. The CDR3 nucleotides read TGTGCCAGCAACGAACTCCCCGACCTAGCATTCACAGATACGCAGTATTTT. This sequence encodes CASNELPDLAFTDTQYF.

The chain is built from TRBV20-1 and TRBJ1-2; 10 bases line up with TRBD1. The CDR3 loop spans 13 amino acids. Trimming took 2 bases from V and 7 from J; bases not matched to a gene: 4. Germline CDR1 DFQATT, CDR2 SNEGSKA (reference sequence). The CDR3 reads CSARRGQGFGYTF. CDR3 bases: TGCAGTGCTAGAAGGGGACAGGGGTTTGGCTACACCTTC.

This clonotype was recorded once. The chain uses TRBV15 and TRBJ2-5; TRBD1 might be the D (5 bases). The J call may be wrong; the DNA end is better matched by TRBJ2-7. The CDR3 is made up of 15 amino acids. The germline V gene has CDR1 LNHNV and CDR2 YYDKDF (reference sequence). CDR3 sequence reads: CATSRDLAGTYEQYF. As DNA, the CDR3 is TGTGCCACCAGCAGAGATCTGGCAGGGACCTACGAGCAGTACTTC.

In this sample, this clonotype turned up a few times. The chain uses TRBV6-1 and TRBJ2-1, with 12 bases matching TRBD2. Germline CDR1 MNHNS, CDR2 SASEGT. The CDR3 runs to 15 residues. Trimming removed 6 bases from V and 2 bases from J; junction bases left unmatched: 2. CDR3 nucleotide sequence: TGTGCCAGCAGGACTAGCGGGAGTACCTACAATGAGCAGTTCTTC. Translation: CASRTSGSTYNEQFF.

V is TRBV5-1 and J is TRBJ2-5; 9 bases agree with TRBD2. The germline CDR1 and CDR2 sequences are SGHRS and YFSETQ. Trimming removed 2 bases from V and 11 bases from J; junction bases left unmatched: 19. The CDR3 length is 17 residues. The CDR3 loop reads CASSFALRLAASNEQYF. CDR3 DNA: TGCGCCAGCAGCTTCGCGCTACGACTAGCGGCTAGTAATGAGCAGTACTTC.

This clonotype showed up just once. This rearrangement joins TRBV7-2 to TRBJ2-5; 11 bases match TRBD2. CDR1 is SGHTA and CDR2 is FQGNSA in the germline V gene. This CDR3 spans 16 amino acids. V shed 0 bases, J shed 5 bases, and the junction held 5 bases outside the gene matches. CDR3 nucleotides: TGTGCCAGCAGCTTAGCCCTAGCGGGAGGAGGGGAGACCCAGTACTTC. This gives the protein CASSLALAGGGETQYF.

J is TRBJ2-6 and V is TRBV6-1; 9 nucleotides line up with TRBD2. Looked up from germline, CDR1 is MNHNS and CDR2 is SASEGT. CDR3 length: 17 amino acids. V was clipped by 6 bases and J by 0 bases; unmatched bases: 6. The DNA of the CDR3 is TGTGCCAGCAGCCCGGGACTAGCAGCCTCTGGGGCCAACGTCCTGACTTTC. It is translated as CASSPGLAASGANVLTF.

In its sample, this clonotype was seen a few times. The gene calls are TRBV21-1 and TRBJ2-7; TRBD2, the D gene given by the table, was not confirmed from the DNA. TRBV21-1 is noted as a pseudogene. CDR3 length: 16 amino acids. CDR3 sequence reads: CASSNRPPAATYEQYF. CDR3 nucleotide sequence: TGTGCCAGCAGCAACCGGCCGCCAGCGGCAACCTACGAGCAGTACTTC.

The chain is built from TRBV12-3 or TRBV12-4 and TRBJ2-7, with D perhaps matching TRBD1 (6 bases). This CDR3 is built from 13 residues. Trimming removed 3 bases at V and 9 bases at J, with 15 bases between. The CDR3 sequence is CASSLYRDGGQYF. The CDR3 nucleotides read TGTGCCAGCAGTTTGTACAGGGACGGCGGGCAGTACTTC.

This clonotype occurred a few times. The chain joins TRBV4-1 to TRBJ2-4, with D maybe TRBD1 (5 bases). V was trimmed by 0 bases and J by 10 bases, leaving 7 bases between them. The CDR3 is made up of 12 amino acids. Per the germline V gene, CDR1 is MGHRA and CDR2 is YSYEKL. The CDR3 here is CASSQDREIQYF. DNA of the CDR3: TGCGCCAGCAGCCAAGACAGGGAAATTCAGTACTTC.

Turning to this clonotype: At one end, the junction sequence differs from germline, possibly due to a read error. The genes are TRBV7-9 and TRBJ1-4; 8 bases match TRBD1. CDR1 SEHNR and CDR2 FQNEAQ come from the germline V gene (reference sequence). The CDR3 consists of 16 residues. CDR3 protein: CASSNGRGPTNEKPFF. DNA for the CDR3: TGTGCCAGCAGCAATGGCAGGGGGCCAACTAATGAAAAACCGTTTTTT. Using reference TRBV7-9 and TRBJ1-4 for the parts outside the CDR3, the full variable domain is DTGVSQNPRHKITKRGQNVTFRCDPISEHNRLYWYRQTLGQGPEFLTYFQNEAQLEKSRLLSDRFSAERPKGSFSTLEIQRTEQGDSAMYLCASSNGRGPTNEKPFFGSGTQLSVL.

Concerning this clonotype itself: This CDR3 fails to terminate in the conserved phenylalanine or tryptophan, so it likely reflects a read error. CDR3 in DNA: TGTGCCAGCAGTTATGGTATCAGGATTGAGCAGTTCGTC. This codes for CASSYGIRIEQFV. V and J are TRBV6-5 and TRBJ2-1; D remains ambiguous. Germline V gene sequence: CDR1 MNHEY, CDR2 SVGAGI. Trimming left V 3 bases short and J 9 bases short, with 12 bases between. This CDR3 has 13 residues.

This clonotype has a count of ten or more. CDR3 bases: TGTGCCAGCAGTTTCTCTCCCAATGAGCAGTTCTTC. The encoded protein is CASSFSPNEQFF. The chain combines TRBV12-3 or TRBV12-4 with TRBJ2-1, with D hard to call. V was pared by 3 bases and J by 6 bases, with 6 bases between. The CDR3 contains 12 residues.

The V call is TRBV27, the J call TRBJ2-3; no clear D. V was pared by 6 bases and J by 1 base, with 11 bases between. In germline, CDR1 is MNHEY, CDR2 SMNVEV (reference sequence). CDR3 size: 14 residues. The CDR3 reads CASRPEYGTDTQYF. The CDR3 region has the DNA TGTGCCAGCAGACCCGAATACGGCACAGATACGCAGTATTTT.

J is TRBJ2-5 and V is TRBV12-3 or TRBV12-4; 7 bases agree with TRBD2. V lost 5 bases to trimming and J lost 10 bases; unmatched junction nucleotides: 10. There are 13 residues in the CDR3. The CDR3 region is CASSPGFTGGQYF. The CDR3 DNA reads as TGTGCCAGCAGTCCGGGTTTCACGGGGGGCCAGTACTTC.

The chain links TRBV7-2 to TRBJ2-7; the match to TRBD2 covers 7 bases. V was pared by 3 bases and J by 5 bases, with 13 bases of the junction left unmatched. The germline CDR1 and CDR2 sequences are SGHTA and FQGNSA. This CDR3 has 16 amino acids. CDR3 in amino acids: CASSFVFGRPIDEQYF. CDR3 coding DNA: TGTGCCAGCAGCTTTGTCTTCGGGAGGCCCATAGACGAGCAGTACTTC.

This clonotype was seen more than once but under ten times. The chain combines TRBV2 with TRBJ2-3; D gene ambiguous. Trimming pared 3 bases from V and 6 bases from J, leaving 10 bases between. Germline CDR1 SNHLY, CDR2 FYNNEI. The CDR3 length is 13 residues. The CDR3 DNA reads TGTGCCAGCAGTGATGGGGTCAGCGATACGCAGTATTTT. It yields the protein CASSDGVSDTQYF.

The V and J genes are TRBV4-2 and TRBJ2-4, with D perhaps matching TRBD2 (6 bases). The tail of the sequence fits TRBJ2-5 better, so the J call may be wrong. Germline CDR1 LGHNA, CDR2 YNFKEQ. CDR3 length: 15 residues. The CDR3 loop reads CASSQALRERETQYF. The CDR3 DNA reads TGTGCCAGCAGCCAAGCTCTGCGGGAACGAGAGACCCAGTACTTC.

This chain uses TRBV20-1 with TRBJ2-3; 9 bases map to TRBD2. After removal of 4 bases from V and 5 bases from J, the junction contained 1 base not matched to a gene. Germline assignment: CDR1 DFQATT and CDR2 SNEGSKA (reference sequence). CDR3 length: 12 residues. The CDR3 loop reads CSATRGGDTQYF. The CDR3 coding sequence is TGCAGTGCTACGCGGGGGGGAGATACGCAGTATTTT.

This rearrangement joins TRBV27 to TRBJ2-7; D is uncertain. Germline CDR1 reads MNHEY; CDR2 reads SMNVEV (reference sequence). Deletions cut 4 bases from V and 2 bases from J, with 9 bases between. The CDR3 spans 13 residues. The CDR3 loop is CASSSLSPYEQYF. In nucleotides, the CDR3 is TGTGCCAGCAGTTCACTATCCCCCTACGAGCAGTACTTC.

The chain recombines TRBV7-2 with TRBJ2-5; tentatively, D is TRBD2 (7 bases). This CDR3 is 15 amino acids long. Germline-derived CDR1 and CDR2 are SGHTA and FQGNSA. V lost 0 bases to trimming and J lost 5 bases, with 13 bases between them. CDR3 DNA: TGTGCCAGCAGCTTAGCGGGAGGGGGACGCGAGACCCAGTACTTC. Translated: CASSLAGGGRETQYF.

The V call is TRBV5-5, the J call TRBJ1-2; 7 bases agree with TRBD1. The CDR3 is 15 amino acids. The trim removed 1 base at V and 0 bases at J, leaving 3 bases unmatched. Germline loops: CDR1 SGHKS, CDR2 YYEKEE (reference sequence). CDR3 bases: TGTGCCAGCAGCTTGTGGACAGGTTCTAACTATGGCTACACCTTC. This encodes CASSLWTGSNYGYTF.

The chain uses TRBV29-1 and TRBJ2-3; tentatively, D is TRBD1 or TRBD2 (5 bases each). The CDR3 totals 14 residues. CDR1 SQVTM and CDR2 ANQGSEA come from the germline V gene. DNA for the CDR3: TGCAGTGCTAGCTCCCAGGGTGGCACAGATACGCAGTATTTT. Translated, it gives CSASSQGGTDTQYF.

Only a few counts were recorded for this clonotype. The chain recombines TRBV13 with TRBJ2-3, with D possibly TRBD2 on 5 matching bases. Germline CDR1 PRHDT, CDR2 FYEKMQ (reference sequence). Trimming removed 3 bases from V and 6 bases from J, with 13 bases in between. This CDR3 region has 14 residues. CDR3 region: CASSFGGSRDTQYF. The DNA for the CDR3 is TGTGCCAGCAGCTTTGGTGGGAGCAGGGATACGCAGTATTTT.

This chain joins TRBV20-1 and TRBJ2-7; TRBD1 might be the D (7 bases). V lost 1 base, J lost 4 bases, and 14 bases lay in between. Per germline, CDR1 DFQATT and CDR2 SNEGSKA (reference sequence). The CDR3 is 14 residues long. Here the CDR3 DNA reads TGCAGTGCTAGAGTAGGAGGGGGCAAATACGAGCAGTACTTC. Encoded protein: CSARVGGGKYEQYF.